What follows are 10 T cell receptor beta chains derived from one specimen sequenced in a study of post-analysis software for immune sequencing data. For these TCRs, the target antigens are not known. Study results and limitations: Comparison of patients with controls showed 4 to 6 TRBV segments more frequent in patients, TRBV5-6, TRBV5-1 and TRBV20-1 among them.

TCR beta libraries were prepared from cDNA with unique molecular identifiers. TCRdb recomputed calls from the PCR reads with MiXCR, one row per CDR3 protein. The data contain approximately 730,000 distinct CDR3 sequences, 40% to 55% of them seen just once; the ten biggest clones take up approximately 5%. Sequenced: blood. The origin of the receptors is a girl aged 10 to 17 with multiple sclerosis.

The V gene is TRBV6-1, the J gene TRBJ2-2; 9 bases align to TRBD2. V was clipped by 5 bases and J by 2 bases; unmatched bases: 3. The CDR3 has 15 amino acids. In germline, CDR1 is MNHNS, CDR2 SASEGT. The CDR3 coding sequence is TGTGCCAGCAGTTCTAGCGGGACCAACACCGGGGAGCTGTTTTTT. Translation: CASSSSGTNTGELFF.

This clonotype was counted only a few times. J is TRBJ2-1 and V is TRBV27; TRBD2 agrees at 9 bases. CDR3 length: 18 amino acids. The germline gives CDR1 MNHEY, CDR2 SMNVEV (reference sequence). With 2 bases clipped from V and 3 bases from J, the junction kept 11 bases outside the gene matches. CDR3 in DNA: TGTGCCAGCAGTTTACCATCAATAGCGGGAGCAGGCTACAATGAGCAGTTCTTC. It is translated as CASSLPSIAGAGYNEQFF.

This rearrangement joins TRBV27 to TRBJ1-6, with D possibly matching TRBD1 (6 bases). Germline CDR1 is MNHEY and CDR2 is SMNVEV (reference sequence). V shed 3 bases and J shed 8 bases, with 14 bases lying between them. This CDR3 is built from 15 residues. The CDR3 coding sequence is TGTGCCAGCAGTTTGGGGGCGGGAAGGGATTCACCCCTCCACTTT. Protein sequence: CASSLGAGRDSPLHF.

The chain couples TRBV5-1 to TRBJ2-3; 7 nucleotides match TRBD2. The CDR3 runs 16 residues. The J segment lost 5 bases and the V segment lost 4 bases, leaving 13 bases of the junction unmatched. From germline, CDR1 is SGHRS and CDR2 YFSETQ. The CDR3 region has the DNA TGCGCCAGCAGCGCGGAACTAGCGAGAGGGCGAGATACGCAGTATTTT. Its protein is CASSAELARGRDTQYF.

CDR3 loop: CASSPWVGEQFF. CDR3 in DNA: TGTGCCAGCAGCCCTTGGGTTGGTGAGCAGTTCTTC. This chain joins TRBV3-1 and TRBJ2-1; D gene ambiguous. The CDR3 is 12 residues long. In germline, CDR1 is LGHDT, CDR2 YNNKEL (reference sequence). Trimming stripped 4 bases from V and 9 bases from J, with 10 bases between.

The chain employs TRBV20-1 and TRBJ2-5; 8 nucleotides line up with TRBD1. The germline gives CDR1 DFQATT, CDR2 SNEGSKA (reference sequence). The CDR3 has 12 residues. The J segment lost 5 bases and the V segment lost 6 bases, leaving 5 bases of the junction unmatched. The CDR3 region is CSARQGIETQYF. The CDR3 DNA sequence: TGCAGTGCCAGACAGGGGATTGAGACCCAGTACTTC.

This clonotype was picked up a small number of times. CDR3 residues: CSAGDRPASGGYTF. In DNA form, the CDR3 reads TGCAGTGCTGGGGACAGGCCGGCCTCGGGAGGCTACACCTTC. This chain joins TRBV20-1 and TRBJ1-2; 8 bases fit TRBD1. The CDR3 has 14 residues. The J segment lost 8 bases and the V segment lost 5 bases, leaving 13 bases of the junction unmatched. CDR1 and CDR2 (germline): DFQATT, SNEGSKA (reference sequence).

This rearrangement joins TRBV7-9 to TRBJ2-5; possibly TRBD1 or TRBD2 for D (5 bases each). The V gene's germline CDR1 is SEHNR and CDR2 FQNEAQ (reference sequence). The ends were cut back, 5 bases at V and 1 base at J, with 11 bases in the middle. The CDR3 contains 14 residues. The CDR3 loop reads CASSGDGGQETQYF. DNA of the CDR3: TGTGCCAGCAGCGGTGATGGGGGCCAAGAGACCCAGTACTTC.

This clonotype was seen only a few times. The chain is built from TRBV7-2 and TRBJ2-2; 7 nucleotides align to TRBD1. The germline CDR1 and CDR2 sequences are SGHTA and FQGNSA. CDR3 length: 15 amino acids. Unmatched junction bases numbered 0, after V lost 1 base and J lost 1 base. The CDR3 nucleotides are TGTGCCAGCAGCTTAGACAGGGGGAACACCGGGGAGCTGTTTTTT. Amino acids: CASSLDRGNTGELFF.

V gene TRBV29-1 combines with J gene TRBJ1-1; D uncertain. V was clipped by 4 bases and J by 6 bases, with 6 bases between them. The CDR3 length is 10 residues. CDR1 is SQVTM, CDR2 ANQGSEA, per germline. For the CDR3, the DNA is TGCAGCGTTGTCGCCGCTGAAGCTTTCTTT. It is translated as CSVVAAEAFF.